What follows are 8 T cell receptor beta chains derived from one specimen sequenced in a study of identical twins. TCRdb fed the 5' RACE reads into MiXCR, producing one record per CDR3 protein. The table lists 1.5 million or so distinct CDR3 sequences, about 31% of them singletons. Sequencing input: cord blood. Source of these receptors: a newborn girl in good health.

The chain links TRBV4-2 to TRBJ1-5, with no clear D. V lost 1 base and J 3 bases, leaving 7 bases between the germline ends. This CDR3 has 14 residues. CDR1 and CDR2 (germline): LGHNA, YNFKEQ. CDR3 coding DNA: TGTGCCAGCAGCCAAGGGGCCTACAATCAGCCCCAGCATTTT. Residues: CASSQGAYNQPQHF.

V gene TRBV12-5 combines with J gene TRBJ2-1; 12 positions match TRBD2. There are 15 residues in the CDR3. The V and J ends lost 6 bases and 8 bases, in that order; junction bases with no gene match: 8. Germline-derived CDR1 and CDR2 are LGHNT and FRNRAP. Here the CDR3 DNA reads TGTGCTAGTGGCCTAGGACTAGCGGGGAGCCATGAGCAGTTCTTC. It codes for CASGLGLAGSHEQFF.

This chain links TRBV27 with TRBJ1-2; 10 nucleotides match TRBD1. CDR1 is MNHEY, CDR2 SMNVEV, per germline (reference sequence). The V and J ends lost 0 bases and 4 bases, in that order; junction bases with no gene match: 8. The CDR3 extends over 17 amino acids. The CDR3 nucleotides are TGTGCCAGCAGTTTATCGACAGGGGGCATAGGTAGCTATGGCTACACCTTC. Protein sequence: CASSLSTGGIGSYGYTF.

This clonotype was detected only a few times. The CDR3 spells CASSSGLAGLLSSYNEQFF. CDR3 bases: TGTGCCAGCAGTTCCGGACTAGCGGGGCTCCTAAGCTCCTACAATGAGCAGTTCTTC. The chain combines TRBV12-3 or TRBV12-4 with TRBJ2-1; 12 nucleotides match TRBD2. The CDR3 totals 19 residues. J lost 0 bases, V lost 4 bases, and 10 bases had no gene match.

The chain employs TRBV11-3 and TRBJ2-1; 14 bases fit TRBD2. V was pared by 5 bases and J by 1 base, with 10 bases of the junction left unmatched. Per the germline V gene, CDR1 is SGHNT and CDR2 is YENEEA. The CDR3 is made up of 19 amino acids. CDR3: CASSPGGLAGVWSYNEQFF. The CDR3 DNA reads as TGTGCCAGCAGCCCAGGGGGACTAGCGGGAGTTTGGTCCTACAATGAGCAGTTCTTC.

The chain joins TRBV7-2 to TRBJ2-1; D unclear. The germline CDR1 and CDR2 sequences are SGHTA and FQGNSA. This CDR3 is built from 12 residues. The ends were cut back, 4 bases at V and 7 bases at J, with 8 bases in the middle. The CDR3 coding sequence is TGTGCCAGCAGCTCTCCGTTTAATGAGCAGTTCTTC. It encodes CASSSPFNEQFF.

V is TRBV12-3 or TRBV12-4 and J is TRBJ2-2, with D perhaps matching TRBD1 (5 bases). The CDR3 has 14 amino acids. The ends were cut back, 6 bases at V and 5 bases at J, with 13 bases in the middle. CDR3 bases: TGTGCCAGCAGCAGATTCCAGGGAACCGGGGAGCTGTTTTTT. As protein: CASSRFQGTGELFF.

This clonotype occurred a few times. The chain is built from TRBV15 and TRBJ1-2; TRBD1 agrees at 9 bases. This CDR3 is 18 amino acids long. The junction had 16 bases not matched to a gene; V was cut back by 5 bases and J by 3 bases. The germline gives CDR1 LNHNV, CDR2 YYDKDF (reference sequence). The CDR3, as DNA: TGTGCCACCAGCCCCAGAAGCACCCCGGGACAGGGTGACTATGGCTACACCTTC. Encoded protein: CATSPRSTPGQGDYGYTF.